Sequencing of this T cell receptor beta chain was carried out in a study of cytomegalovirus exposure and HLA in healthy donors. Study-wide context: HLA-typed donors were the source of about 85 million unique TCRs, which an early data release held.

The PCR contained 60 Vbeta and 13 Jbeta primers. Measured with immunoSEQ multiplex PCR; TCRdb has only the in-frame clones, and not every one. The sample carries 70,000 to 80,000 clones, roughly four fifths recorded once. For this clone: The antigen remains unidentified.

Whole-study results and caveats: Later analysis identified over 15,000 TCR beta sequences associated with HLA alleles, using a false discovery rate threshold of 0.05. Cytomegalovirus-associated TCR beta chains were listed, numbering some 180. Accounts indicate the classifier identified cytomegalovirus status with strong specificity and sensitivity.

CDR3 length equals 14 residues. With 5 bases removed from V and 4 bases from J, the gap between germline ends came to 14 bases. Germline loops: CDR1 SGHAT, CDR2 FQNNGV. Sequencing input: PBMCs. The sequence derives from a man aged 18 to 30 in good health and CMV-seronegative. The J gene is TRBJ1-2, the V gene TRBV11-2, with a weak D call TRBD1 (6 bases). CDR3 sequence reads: CASSGPGRGYGYTF. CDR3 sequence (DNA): TGTGCCAGCAGCGGCCCCGGCAGGGGCTATGGCTACACCTTC.